Listed below are T cell receptor beta chains from one sample, sequenced in a study of glioma-infiltrating T cells after dendritic cell vaccination. The table came from immunoSEQ multiplex PCR; TCRdb's copy has only in-frame clones and leaves some out. The table has tens of thousands of clones, roughly 80% seen once; the top ten hold 15% to 19%. Sequenced here: blood, sampled after dendritic cell vaccination. The receptors stem from a human donor with glioblastoma. CDR3s include the opening cysteine and the closing phenylalanine or tryptophan. A D gene is named only where the DNA matches it firmly. Expanded clones get a size class; other rows say once, few or many, or leave the size out.

v_call	j_call	d_call	clone_size	cdr3_nt	cdr3_aa
TRBV5-1	TRBJ1-1	TRBD1	-	TGCGCCAGCAGCTTGGGGGACAGGGAGAACACTGAAGCTTTCTTT	CASSLGDRENTEAFF
TRBV5-4	TRBJ1-1	TRBD1	-	TGTGCCAGCAGCTTGGCCGGGGACAGGGTTGTCACTGAAGCTTTCTTT	CASSLAGDRVVTEAFF
TRBV30	TRBJ2-2	-	-	TGTGCCTGGCCCCGCAGGGCCGGGGAGCTGTTTTTT	CAWPRRAGELFF
TRBV18	TRBJ1-1	TRBD1	-	TGTGCCAGCTCACCACTGGGACAGGGGAGGTTGACTGAAGCTTTCTTT	CASSPLGQGRLTEAFF
TRBV15	TRBJ2-3	TRBD1	once	TGTGCCACCAGCTCCCGGACAGGGGCCCCAGATACGCAGTATTTT	CATSSRTGAPDTQYF
TRBV6-6	TRBJ2-1	TRBD1	-	TGTGCCAGCAGTTTCGGACAGGGGTGGGACAATGAGCAGTTCTTC	CASSFGQGWDNEQFF
TRBV6-6	TRBJ1-4	TRBD1	few	TGTGCCAGTAGGGACAGGGGAGGTGAAAAACTGTTTTTT	CASRDRGGEKLFF
TRBV19	TRBJ1-5	-	-	TGTGCCAGTAGTGCGGCCAGGTCGGGGAGCAATCAGCCCCAGCATTTT	CASSAARSGSNQPQHF
TRBV29-1	TRBJ2-3	TRBD2	-	TGCAGCGTTGTTGCGGGGGTAGATACGCAGTATTTT	CSVVAGVDTQYF
TRBV30	TRBJ1-6	-	-	TGTGCCTGGAAAGCGGACAGCTCCTATAATTCACCCCTCCACTTT	CAWKADSSYNSPLHF
TRBV10-3	TRBJ1-3	-	many	TGTGCCACCCGACAGGTGGACGACGGAAACACCATATATTTT	CATRQVDDGNTIYF
TRBV27	TRBJ2-3	-	-	TGTGCCAGCAGTTTATTGTCAGGGCTGGCAGATACGCAGTATTTT	CASSLLSGLADTQYF
TRBV30	TRBJ1-1	-	-	TGTGCCTGGAGTGTAAGCGACAGTGGAGGGGATACTGAAGCTTTCTTT	CAWSVSDSGGDTEAFF
TRBV6-5	TRBJ1-5	-	-	TGTGCCAGCAGTCGACGGCCGGGGGATCCCCAGCATTTT	CASSRRPGDPQHF
TRBV5-1	TRBJ1-1	-	-	TGCGCCAGCAGCTTTAAGGCAGGTCTGAACACTGAAGCTTTCTTT	CASSFKAGLNTEAFF
TRBV4-1	TRBJ1-5	TRBD1	once	TGCGCCAGCAGCCATGCGGACAGGGGGTATCGTAATCAGCCCCAGCATTTT	CASSHADRGYRNQPQHF
TRBV5-1	TRBJ2-3	-	-	TGCGCCAGTACACTGGGGGGGCAGTATTTT	CASTLGGQYF
TRBV6-5	TRBJ1-1	TRBD1	few	TGTGCCAGCAGTTACTTCTTACAGGGGGGAAACACTGAAGCTTTCTTT	CASSYFLQGGNTEAFF
TRBV5-6	TRBJ1-6	-	-	TGTGCCAGCAGCTTGGGTTCAGGGAATTCACCCCTCCACTTT	CASSLGSGNSPLHF
TRBV7-9	TRBJ2-3	-	-	TGTGCCAGCAGCTTAGAATCCTATACGCAGTATTTT	CASSLESYTQYF
TRBV7-6	TRBJ2-5	-	few	TGTGCCAGCAGCCAACTCCGGGGTATGGAGACCCAGTACTTC	CASSQLRGMETQYF
TRBV5-1	TRBJ2-5	TRBD2	once	TGCGCCAGCAGCCGGGACGGGGCGGGGGAGGAGACCCAGTACTTC	CASSRDGAGEETQYF
TRBV30	TRBJ2-4	-	once	TGTGCCTGGGCGGCTTCGAACATTCAGTACTTC	CAWAASNIQYF
TRBV6-5	TRBJ1-1	-	few	TGTGCCAGCAGTTACGCGAGCCGGGCCCCAGGGGAAGCTTTCTTT	CASSYASRAPGEAFF
TRBV5-4	TRBJ2-1	TRBD1	-	TGTGCCAGCAGCTCGGACAGGCGGGCCGGGGAGTTCTTC	CASSSDRRAGEFF
TRBV30	TRBJ1-1	-	-	TGTGCCTGGACCCCAGACAGGAACACTGAAGCTTTCTTT	CAWTPDRNTEAFF
TRBV27	TRBJ1-1	-	-	TGTGCCAGCGCGCGTACAGGGATCCGCACTGAAGCTTTCTTT	CASARTGIRTEAFF
TRBV7-7	TRBJ2-1	TRBD1	-	TGTGCTAGCAGCACGGGACAGGCCGCGGTGGATGAGCAGTTCTTC	CASSTGQAAVDEQFF
TRBV5-4	TRBJ2-2	TRBD2	-	TGTGCCAGCAGCTCCTTAGCGGGGAGGAACACCGGGGAGCTGTTTTTT	CASSSLAGRNTGELFF
TRBV7-2	TRBJ2-7	-	-	TGTGCCAGCAGCTGGCGGGCCGGGTACGAGCAGTACTTC	CASSWRAGYEQYF
TRBV30	TRBJ2-7	-	-	TGTGCCTGGAGTGTAATCCAGCTAGCCTACGAGCAGTACTTC	CAWSVIQLAYEQYF
TRBV27	TRBJ1-4	-	-	TGTGCCAGCAGGCGGGCCAGGGGAACAACTAATGAAAAACTGTTTTTT	CASRRARGTTNEKLFF
TRBV5-1	TRBJ2-7	TRBD1	-	TGCGCCAGCAGCTTGGATGGACAGGAAACCTACGAGCAGTACTTC	CASSLDGQETYEQYF
TRBV5-1	TRBJ2-5	TRBD2	-	TGCGCCAGCACCCCCGGAGTAGCGGGGGGTCCAGGGGAGACCCAGTACTTC	CASTPGVAGGPGETQYF
TRBV6-5	TRBJ2-7	-	few	TGTGCCAGCAGTTTGACTAGTAATATGTTCTACGAGCAGTACTTC	CASSLTSNMFYEQYF
TRBV5-1	TRBJ1-3	-	once	TGCGCCAGCAGCTGGGGCACGCCGAGCTCTGGAAACACCATATATTTT	CASSWGTPSSGNTIYF
TRBV5-1	TRBJ1-2	-	-	TGCGCCAGCAGCTTGGCCTACGGTCAGGGCCGCGGCTACACCTTC	CASSLAYGQGRGYTF
TRBV4-1	TRBJ2-2	TRBD2	-	TGCGCCAGCAGCCAAACTGGACTAGCAACCGGGGAGCTGTTTTTT	CASSQTGLATGELFF
TRBV4-3	TRBJ1-1	-	-	TGCGCCAGCAGCCAAGATAGATTGAACACTGAAGCTTTCTTT	CASSQDRLNTEAFF
TRBV6-6	TRBJ2-7	-	few	TGTGCCAGCAGTTACGACGGACAGAGCTACGAGCAGTACTTC	CASSYDGQSYEQYF
TRBV12-5	TRBJ1-1	TRBD1	-	TGTGCTAGTGACCCGCTGGGGACAGGGACCCCCCGTGCCTGGACTGAAGCTTTCTTT	CASDPLGTGTPRAWTEAFF
TRBV6-1	TRBJ1-6	TRBD1	-	TGTGCCAGCGGCGGACAGGGGGCTCGTAATTCACCCCTCCACTTT	CASGGQGARNSPLHF
TRBV2	TRBJ1-3	-	-	TGTGCCAGCTACACCTCCTCTGGAAACACCATATATTTT	CASYTSSGNTIYF
TRBV5-8	TRBJ2-2	-	few	TGTGCCAGCAGCTTGCCTATAACCGGGGAGCTGTTTTTT	CASSLPITGELFF
TRBV5-6	TRBJ2-2	TRBD1	-	TGTGCCAGCAGCTTTGGGGCAGGGGGACCCGGGGAGCTGTTTTTT	CASSFGAGGPGELFF
TRBV30	TRBJ1-2	-	-	TGTGCCTGGAAGCTCTCTGGCTACACCTTC	CAWKLSGYTF
TRBV6-6	TRBJ1-2	TRBD1	-	TGTGCCAGCAGTTACCCGAAAGGGACAGGTGGCTATGGCTACACCTTC	CASSYPKGTGGYGYTF
TRBV5-6	TRBJ2-2	TRBD1	-	TGTGCCAGCAGGGGACAGGGGAACACCGGGGAGCTGTTTTTT	CASRGQGNTGELFF
TRBV19	TRBJ2-7	-	-	TGTGCCAGTAGCCCCCGTGGGGGGGCATCCTACGAGCAGTACTTC	CASSPRGGASYEQYF
TRBV7-6	TRBJ1-5	TRBD1	-	TGTGCCAGCAGCGCGGGACAGGGTCAGCCCCAGCATTTT	CASSAGQGQPQHF
TRBV6-4	TRBJ1-1	TRBD1	-	TGTGCCAGCAGGGTCGGACAGGGCACTGAAGCTTTCTTT	CASRVGQGTEAFF
TRBV18	TRBJ1-3	TRBD1	-	TGTGCCAGCTCCCCGTGGGACAGGGGGAACTCTGGAAACACCATATATTTT	CASSPWDRGNSGNTIYF